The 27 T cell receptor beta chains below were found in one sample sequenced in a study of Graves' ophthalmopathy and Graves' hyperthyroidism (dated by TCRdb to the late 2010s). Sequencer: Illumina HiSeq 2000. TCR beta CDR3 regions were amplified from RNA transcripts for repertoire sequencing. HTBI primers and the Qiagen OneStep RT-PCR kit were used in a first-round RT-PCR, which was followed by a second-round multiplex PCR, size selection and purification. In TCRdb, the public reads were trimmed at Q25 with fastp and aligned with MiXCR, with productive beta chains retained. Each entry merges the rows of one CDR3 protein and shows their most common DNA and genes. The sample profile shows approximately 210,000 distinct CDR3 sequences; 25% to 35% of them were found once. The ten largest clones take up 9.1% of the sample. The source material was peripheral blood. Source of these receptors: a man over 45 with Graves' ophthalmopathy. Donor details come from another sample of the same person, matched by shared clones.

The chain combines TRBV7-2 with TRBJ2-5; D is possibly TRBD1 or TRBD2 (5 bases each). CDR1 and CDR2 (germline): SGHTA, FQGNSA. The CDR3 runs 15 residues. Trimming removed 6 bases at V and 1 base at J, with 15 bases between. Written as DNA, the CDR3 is TGTGCCAGCAGTCCGGGACCGCTGATCCAAGAGACCCAGTACTTC. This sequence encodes CASSPGPLIQETQYF.

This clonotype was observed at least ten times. CDR3 nucleotide sequence: TGTGCCAGCAGCTCGTCTGCATCCTACGAGCAGTACTTC. It yields the protein CASSSSASYEQYF. V gene TRBV7-9 combines with J gene TRBJ2-7; D is uncertain. The CDR3 has 13 amino acids. CDR1 and CDR2 from the germline V gene are SEHNR and FQNEAQ (reference sequence). V gave up 4 bases and J gave up 1 base, with 8 bases separating them.

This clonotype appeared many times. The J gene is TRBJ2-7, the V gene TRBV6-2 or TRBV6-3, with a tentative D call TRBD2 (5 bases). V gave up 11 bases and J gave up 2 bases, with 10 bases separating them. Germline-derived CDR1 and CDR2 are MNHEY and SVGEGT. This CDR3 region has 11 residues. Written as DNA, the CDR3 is TGTGCCGGGAGTGACGCCTACGAGCAGTACTTC. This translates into CAGSDAYEQYF.

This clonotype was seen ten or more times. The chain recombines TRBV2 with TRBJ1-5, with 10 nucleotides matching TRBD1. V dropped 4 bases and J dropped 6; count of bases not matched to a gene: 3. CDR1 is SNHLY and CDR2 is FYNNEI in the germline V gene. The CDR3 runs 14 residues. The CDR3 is CASSGTGGPQPQHF. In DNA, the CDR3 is TGTGCCAGCAGTGGGACAGGGGGGCCTCAGCCCCAGCATTTT.

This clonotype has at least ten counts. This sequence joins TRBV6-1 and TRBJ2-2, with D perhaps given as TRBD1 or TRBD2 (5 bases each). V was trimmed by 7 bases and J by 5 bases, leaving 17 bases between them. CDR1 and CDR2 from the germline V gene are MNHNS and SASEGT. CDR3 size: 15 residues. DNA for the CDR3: TGTGCCAGCAAGGGACGGATTTCGAGAACCGGGGAGCTGTTTTTT. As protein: CASKGRISRTGELFF.

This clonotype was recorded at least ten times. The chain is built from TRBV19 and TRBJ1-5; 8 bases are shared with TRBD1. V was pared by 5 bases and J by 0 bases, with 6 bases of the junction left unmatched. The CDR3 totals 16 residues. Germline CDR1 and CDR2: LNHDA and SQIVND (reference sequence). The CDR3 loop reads CASSYRGRGSNQPQHF. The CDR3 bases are TGTGCCAGTAGTTACAGGGGGAGAGGTAGCAATCAGCCCCAGCATTTT.

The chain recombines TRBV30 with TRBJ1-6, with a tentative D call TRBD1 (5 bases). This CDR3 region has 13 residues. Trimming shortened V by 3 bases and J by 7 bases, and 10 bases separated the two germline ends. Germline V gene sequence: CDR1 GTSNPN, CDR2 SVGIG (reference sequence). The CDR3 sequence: CAWRDTRNSPLHF. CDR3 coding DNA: TGTGCCTGGAGGGACACTCGCAATTCACCCCTCCACTTT.

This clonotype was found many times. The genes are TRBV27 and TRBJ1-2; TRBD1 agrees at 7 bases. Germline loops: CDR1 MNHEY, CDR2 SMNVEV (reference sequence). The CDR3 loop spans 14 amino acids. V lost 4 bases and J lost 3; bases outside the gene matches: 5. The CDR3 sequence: CASSYGQGDYGYTF. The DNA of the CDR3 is TGTGCCAGCAGTTATGGCCAGGGGGACTATGGCTACACCTTC.

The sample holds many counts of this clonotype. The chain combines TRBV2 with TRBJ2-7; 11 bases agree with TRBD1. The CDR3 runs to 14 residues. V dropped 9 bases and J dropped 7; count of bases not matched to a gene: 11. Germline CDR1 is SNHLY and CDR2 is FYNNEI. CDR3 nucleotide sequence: TGTGCCAGAAATAAAGGACAGGGGGCTCGAGAGCAGTACTTC. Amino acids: CARNKGQGAREQYF.

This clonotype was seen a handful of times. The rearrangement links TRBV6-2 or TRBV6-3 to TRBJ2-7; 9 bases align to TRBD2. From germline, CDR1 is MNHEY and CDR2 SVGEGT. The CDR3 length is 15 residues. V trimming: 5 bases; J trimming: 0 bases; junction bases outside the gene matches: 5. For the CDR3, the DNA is TGTGCCAGCAGTCCAACGGGACTAGCCTCCTACGAGCAGTACTTC. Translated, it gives CASSPTGLASYEQYF.

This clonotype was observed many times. The CDR3, as DNA: TGTGCCATCAGTGTGGAGGGGGACAGTCAGCCCCAGCATTTT. Its protein product is CAISVEGDSQPQHF. The chain has TRBV10-3 and TRBJ1-5; 7 bases fit TRBD1. This CDR3 spans 14 amino acids. Unmatched junction bases numbered 6, after V lost 4 bases and J lost 6 bases. Germline assignment: CDR1 ENHRY and CDR2 SYGVKD.

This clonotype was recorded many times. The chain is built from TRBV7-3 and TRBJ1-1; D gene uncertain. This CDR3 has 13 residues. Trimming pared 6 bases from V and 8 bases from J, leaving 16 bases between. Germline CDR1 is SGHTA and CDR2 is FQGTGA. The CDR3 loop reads CASRPPPFIEAFF. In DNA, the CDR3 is TGTGCCAGCAGACCACCCCCCTTCATCGAAGCTTTCTTT.

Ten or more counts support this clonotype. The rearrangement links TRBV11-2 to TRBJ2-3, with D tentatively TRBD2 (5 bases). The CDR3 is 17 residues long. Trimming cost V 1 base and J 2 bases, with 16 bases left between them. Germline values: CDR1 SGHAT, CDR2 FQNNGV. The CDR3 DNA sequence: TGTGCCAGCAGCTTAGTCCTCCTAGCACCTGACACAGATACGCAGTATTTT. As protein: CASSLVLLAPDTDTQYF.

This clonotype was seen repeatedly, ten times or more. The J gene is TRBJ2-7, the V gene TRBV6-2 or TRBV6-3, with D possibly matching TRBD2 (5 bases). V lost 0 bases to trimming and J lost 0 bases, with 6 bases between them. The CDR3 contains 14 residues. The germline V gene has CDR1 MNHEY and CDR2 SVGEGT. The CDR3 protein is CASSYSRGSYEQYF. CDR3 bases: TGTGCCAGCAGTTACTCCCGGGGCTCCTACGAGCAGTACTTC.

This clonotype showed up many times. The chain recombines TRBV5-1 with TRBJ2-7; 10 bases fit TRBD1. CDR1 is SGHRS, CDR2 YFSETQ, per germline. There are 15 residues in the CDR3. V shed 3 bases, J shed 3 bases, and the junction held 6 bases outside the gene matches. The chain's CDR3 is CASSSDRGRDYEQYF. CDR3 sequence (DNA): TGCGCCAGCAGCTCTGACAGGGGGCGCGACTACGAGCAGTACTTC.

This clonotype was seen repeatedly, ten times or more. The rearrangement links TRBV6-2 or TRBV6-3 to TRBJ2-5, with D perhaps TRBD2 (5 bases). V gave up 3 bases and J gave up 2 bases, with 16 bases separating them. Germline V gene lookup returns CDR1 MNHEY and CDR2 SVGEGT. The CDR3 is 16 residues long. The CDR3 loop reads CASSYYLRANQETQYF. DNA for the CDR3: TGTGCCAGCAGTTATTATTTGAGGGCTAATCAAGAGACCCAGTACTTC.

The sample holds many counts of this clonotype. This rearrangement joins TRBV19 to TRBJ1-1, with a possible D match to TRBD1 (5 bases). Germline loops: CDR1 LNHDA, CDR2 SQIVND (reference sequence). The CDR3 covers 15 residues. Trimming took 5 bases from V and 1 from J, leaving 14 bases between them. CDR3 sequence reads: CASSPTGLGNTEAFF. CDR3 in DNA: TGTGCCAGTAGTCCCACGGGACTCGGGAACACTGAAGCTTTCTTT.

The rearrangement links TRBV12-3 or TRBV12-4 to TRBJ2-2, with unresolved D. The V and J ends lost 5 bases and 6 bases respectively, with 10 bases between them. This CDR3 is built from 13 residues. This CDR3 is CASSQGWAGELFF. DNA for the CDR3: TGTGCCAGCAGTCAAGGTTGGGCCGGGGAGCTGTTTTTT.

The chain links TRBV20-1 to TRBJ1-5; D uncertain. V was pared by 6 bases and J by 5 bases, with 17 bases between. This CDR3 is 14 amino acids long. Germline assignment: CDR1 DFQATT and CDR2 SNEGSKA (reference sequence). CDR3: CSAATGQLDQPQHF. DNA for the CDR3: TGCAGTGCCGCCACCGGCCAGTTGGATCAGCCCCAGCATTTT.

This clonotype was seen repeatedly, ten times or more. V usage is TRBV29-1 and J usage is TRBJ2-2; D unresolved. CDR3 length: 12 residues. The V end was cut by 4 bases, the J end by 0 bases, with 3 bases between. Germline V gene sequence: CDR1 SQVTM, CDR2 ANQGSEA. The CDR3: CSVVANTGELFF. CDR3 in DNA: TGCAGCGTTGTGGCGAACACCGGGGAGCTGTTTTTT.

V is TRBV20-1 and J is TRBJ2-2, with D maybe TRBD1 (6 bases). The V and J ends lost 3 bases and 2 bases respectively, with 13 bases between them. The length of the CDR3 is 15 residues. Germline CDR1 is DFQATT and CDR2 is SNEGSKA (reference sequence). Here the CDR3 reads CSARDPGHNTGELFF. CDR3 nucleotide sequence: TGCAGTGCTAGGGACCCGGGACATAACACCGGGGAGCTGTTTTTT.

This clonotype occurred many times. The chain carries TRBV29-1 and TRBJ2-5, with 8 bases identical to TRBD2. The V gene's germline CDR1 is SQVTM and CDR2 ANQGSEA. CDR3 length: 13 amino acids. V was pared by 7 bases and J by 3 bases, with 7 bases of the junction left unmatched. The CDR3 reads CSGQWTSKETQYF. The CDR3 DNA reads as TGCAGCGGCCAATGGACTAGCAAAGAGACCCAGTACTTC.

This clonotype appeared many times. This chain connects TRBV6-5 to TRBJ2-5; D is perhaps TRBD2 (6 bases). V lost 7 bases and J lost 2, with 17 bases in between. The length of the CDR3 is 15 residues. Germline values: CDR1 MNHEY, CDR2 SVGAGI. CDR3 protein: CASTSKTSNQETQYF. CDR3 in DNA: TGTGCCAGCACGAGTAAGACTAGTAATCAAGAGACCCAGTACTTC.

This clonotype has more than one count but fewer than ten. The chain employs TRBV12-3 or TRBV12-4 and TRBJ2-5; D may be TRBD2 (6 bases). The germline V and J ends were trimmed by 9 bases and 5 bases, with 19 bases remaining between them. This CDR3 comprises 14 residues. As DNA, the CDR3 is TGTGCCAGTCTCACGGGGGAAGCCTGGGAGACCCAGTACTTC. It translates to CASLTGEAWETQYF.

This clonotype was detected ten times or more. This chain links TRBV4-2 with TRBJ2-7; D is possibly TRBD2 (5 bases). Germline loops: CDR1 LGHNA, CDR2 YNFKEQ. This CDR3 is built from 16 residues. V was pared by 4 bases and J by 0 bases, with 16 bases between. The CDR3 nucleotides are TGTGCCAGCAGCCCCTCGGGGAGTCGAAACTCCTACGAGCAGTACTTC. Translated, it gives CASSPSGSRNSYEQYF.

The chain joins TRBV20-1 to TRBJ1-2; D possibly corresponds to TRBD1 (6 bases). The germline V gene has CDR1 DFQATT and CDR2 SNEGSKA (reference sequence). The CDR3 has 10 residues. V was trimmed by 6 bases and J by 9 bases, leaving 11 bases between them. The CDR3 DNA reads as TGCAGTGCCGGGGGCAGGAGCTACACCTTC. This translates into CSAGGRSYTF.

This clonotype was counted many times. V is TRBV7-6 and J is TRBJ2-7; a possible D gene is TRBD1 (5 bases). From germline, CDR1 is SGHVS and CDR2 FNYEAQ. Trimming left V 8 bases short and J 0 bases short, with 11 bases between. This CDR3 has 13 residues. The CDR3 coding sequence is TGTGCCAGCGGGTTCCAGGGCTCCTACGAGCAGTACTTC. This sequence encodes CASGFQGSYEQYF.